This T cell receptor (beta chain) was profiled in a study of cytomegalovirus exposure and HLA in healthy donors. CDR3 length: 16 residues. Germline CDR1 reads MGHDK; CDR2 reads SYGVNS. V lost 2 bases, J lost 1 base, and 12 bases lay in between. It was with 60 Vbeta and 13 Jbeta primers that the PCR ran. Method: immunoSEQ multiplex PCR; TCRdb's copy keeps in-frame clones and lacks some. The sample has 85,000 to 130,000 clones, around 80% seen once. This clone was counted between two and nine times. The sequence derives from a woman under 30 in good health and CMV-seropositive. This chain connects TRBV25-1 to TRBJ2-4, with D possibly TRBD2 on 5 matching bases. The sample was PBMCs. In nucleotides, the CDR3 is TGTGCCAGCAGTGAAGTCTCGGGCGGGGCCAAAAACATTCAGTACTTC. It yields the protein CASSEVSGGAKNIQYF.